The clone carrying this T cell receptor (beta chain) was counted a few times. The data were taken from a study of blood T cell repertoires in COVID-19. Sequenced by immunoSEQ multiplex PCR; TCRdb stores in-frame clones only, minus some. The sample holds approximately 470,000 clones, approximately 86% seen once. Germline CDR1 is SNHLY and CDR2 is FYNNEI. The length of the CDR3 is 12 residues. Deletions cut 4 bases from V and 5 bases from J, with 8 bases between. Participants, about 18 to 100 years old, spanned 25 or so US areas. The chain couples TRBV2 to TRBJ1-1; D remains ambiguous. Sequenced: PBMCs or T cells enriched from blood (not recorded which). The sequence was obtained from a young woman who had recovered from COVID-19. In nucleotides, the CDR3 is TGTGCCAGCAGTGGGCAGAGGACTGAAGCTTTCTTT. Translated, it gives CASSGQRTEAFF.